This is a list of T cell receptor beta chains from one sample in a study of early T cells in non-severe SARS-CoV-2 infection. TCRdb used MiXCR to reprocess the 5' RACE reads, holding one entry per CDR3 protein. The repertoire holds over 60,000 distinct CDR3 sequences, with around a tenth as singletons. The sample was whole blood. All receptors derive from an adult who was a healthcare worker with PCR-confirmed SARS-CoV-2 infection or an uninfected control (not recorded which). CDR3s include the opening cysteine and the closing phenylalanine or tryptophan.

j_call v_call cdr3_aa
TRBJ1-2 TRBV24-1 CATSPSGDRALYGYTF
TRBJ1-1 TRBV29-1 CSAGTGDTEAFF
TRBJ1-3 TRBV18 CASSPDWSSGNTMYF
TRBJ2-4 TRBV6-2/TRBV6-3 CASSYQTGQGAKNIQYF
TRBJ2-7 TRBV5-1 CASSSGKSGAYEQYF
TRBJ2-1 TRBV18 CASSPPGGNNEQFF
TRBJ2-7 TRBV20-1 CSARDPGTGSGEQYF
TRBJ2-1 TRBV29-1 CSGHDAASYNEQFF
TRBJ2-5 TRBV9 CASSKGQSQETQYF
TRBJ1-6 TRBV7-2 CASSLDVGSGSPLHF
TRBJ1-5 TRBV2 CASAVERGNQPQHF
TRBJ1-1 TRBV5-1 CASSLGQGITEAFF
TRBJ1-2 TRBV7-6 CASSSGTGGYGYTF
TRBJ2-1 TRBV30 CARSGTSGGNEQFF
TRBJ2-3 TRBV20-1 CSASARITDTQYF
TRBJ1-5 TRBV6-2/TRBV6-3 CASSYPRTVNQPQHF
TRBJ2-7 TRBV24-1 CATSRDPWESSYEQYF
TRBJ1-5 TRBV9 CASSAGQGLGSNQPQHF
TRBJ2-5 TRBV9 CASSFSAHQETQYF